This TCR beta chain was retrieved from a study of cytomegalovirus exposure and HLA in healthy donors. The J segment lost 2 bases and the V segment lost 4 bases, leaving 8 bases of the junction unmatched. This CDR3 comprises 16 residues. The germline V gene encodes CDR1 MNHNS and CDR2 SASEGT. The PCR ran on 60 Vbeta and 13 Jbeta primers. Sequencing used immunoSEQ multiplex PCR; TCRdb keeps in-frame clones, though not all of them. This sample has 120,000 to 150,000 clones, with approximately 79% found just once. When sampled, the donors appeared nominally healthy, though they likely had unrecorded immune exposures.

This clonotype originated in a middle-aged woman in good health and CMV-seropositive. The V and J genes are TRBV6-1 and TRBJ2-3, with 8 bases lining up with TRBD1. Input material: PBMCs. The CDR3 nucleotides are TGTGCCAGCAGTGCGGACAGGGAAGTATACACAGATACGCAGTATTTT. This encodes CASSADREVYTDTQYF.